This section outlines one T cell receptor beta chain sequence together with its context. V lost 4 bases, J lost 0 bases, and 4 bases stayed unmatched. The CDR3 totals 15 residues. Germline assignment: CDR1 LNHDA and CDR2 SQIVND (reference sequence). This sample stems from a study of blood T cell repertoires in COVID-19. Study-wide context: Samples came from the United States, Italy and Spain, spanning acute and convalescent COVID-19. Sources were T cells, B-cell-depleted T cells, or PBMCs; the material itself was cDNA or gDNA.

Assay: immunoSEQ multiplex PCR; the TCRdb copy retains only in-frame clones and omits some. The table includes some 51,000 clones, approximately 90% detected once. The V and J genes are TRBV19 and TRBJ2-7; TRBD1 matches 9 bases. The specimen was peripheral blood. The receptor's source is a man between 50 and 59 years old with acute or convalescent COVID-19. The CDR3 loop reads CASSNTGGISYEQYF. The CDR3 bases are TGTGCCAGTAGTAACACAGGGGGCATCTCCTACGAGCAGTACTTC.